These 27 T cell receptor beta chains were all obtained from the same sample, sequenced in a study of beta chain features in type 1 diabetes. No antigen is known for these receptors. TCRB transcripts that were expressed got sequenced, as all of the isolated RNA had been reverse transcribed. TCRdb's copy holds only in-frame clones and misses some; the assay was immunoSEQ multiplex PCR. The sample has around 160,000 clones, 8.5% to 10% seen once; the top ten hold 0.7%. Study-level findings and limits: Type 1 diabetes patients showed a moderate but significant shortening of TCRB CDR3s in all four CD4+ subsets.

The specimen was central memory CD4+ T cells from blood. Every receptor here comes from a woman between 25 and 40 years old with type 1 diabetes.

The V call is TRBV29-1, the J call TRBJ1-2, with 10 bases that match TRBD1. CDR3 length equals 13 residues. Germline CDR1 reads SQVTM; CDR2 reads ANQGSEA. J gave up 4 bases and V 6 bases, and 5 bases lay outside the gene matches. The CDR3 sequence is CSVSGTGAYGYTF. CDR3 DNA: TGCAGCGTATCCGGGACAGGGGCCTATGGCTACACCTTC.

This clone has a handful of counts. The chain is built from TRBV6-1 and TRBJ2-7, with 8 bases identical to TRBD1. CDR3 length: 14 amino acids. CDR1 and CDR2 (germline): MNHNS, SASEGT. J lost 5 bases, V lost 6 bases, and 9 bases had no gene match. In DNA, the CDR3 is TGTGCCAGCAGGTCCGGACAGGGTAAGGACGAGCAGTACTTC. Protein: CASRSGQGKDEQYF.

V is TRBV7-3 and J is TRBJ2-3, with 7 bases aligning to TRBD1. After removal of 5 bases from V and 2 bases from J, the junction contained 7 bases not matched to a gene. Germline loops: CDR1 SGHTA, CDR2 FQGTGA. This CDR3 has 15 residues. The CDR3 bases are TGTGCCAGCAGCCCCACAGGGGACGACACAGATACGCAGTATTTT. Translating it yields CASSPTGDDTDTQYF.

This chain joins TRBV10-3 and TRBJ1-5; TRBD1 aligns across 9 bases. The J segment lost 4 bases and the V segment lost 8 bases, leaving 12 bases of the junction unmatched. The CDR3 is made up of 16 amino acids. Germline loops: CDR1 ENHRY, CDR2 SYGVKD. CDR3 in DNA: TGTGCCATCGCAGAAGGGATACAGGGGGCTAATCAGCCCCAGCATTTT. Residues: CAIAEGIQGANQPQHF.

This clone showed up just a few times. The V call is TRBV7-9, the J call TRBJ2-1, with 9 bases lining up with TRBD1. The V gene end was trimmed by 5 bases and the J gene end by 6 bases; junction bases not matched to a gene: 5. CDR1 is SEHNR and CDR2 is FQNEAQ in the germline V gene (reference sequence). The CDR3 is made up of 14 amino acids. The CDR3 region has the DNA TGTGCCAGCAGCCCCGGGACAGGGATCAATGAGCAGTTCTTC. It is translated as CASSPGTGINEQFF.

This clone occurred a few times. The V gene is TRBV4-1, the J gene TRBJ2-4; D uncertain. CDR1 is MGHRA and CDR2 is YSYEKL in the germline V gene. This CDR3 has 15 amino acids. Between the trimmed V and J ends, which lost 0 bases and 6 bases, there was a span of 12 bases. For the CDR3, the DNA is TGCGCCAGCAGCCAAGATTTAAGAGGAACAAACATTCAGTACTTC. It codes for CASSQDLRGTNIQYF.

This clone was counted only a few times. The CDR3 spells CASSLVSGGRETQYF. For the CDR3, the DNA is TGTGCCAGCAGCTTAGTCAGCGGGGGGCGCGAGACCCAGTACTTC. The chain joins TRBV7-9 to TRBJ2-5; 9 bases are shared with TRBD2. Losses at the gene ends were 1 base for V and 5 bases for J; bases not matched to a gene: 5. CDR3 length: 15 residues. Germline CDR1 is SEHNR and CDR2 is FQNEAQ (reference sequence).

The chain uses TRBV7-9 and TRBJ2-7; 7 nucleotides agree with TRBD2. CDR1 SEHNR and CDR2 FQNEAQ come from the germline V gene (reference sequence). V gave up 1 base and J gave up 7 bases; unmatched junction bases: 7. The CDR3 totals 14 residues. The CDR3 nucleotides read TGTGCCAGCAGCTTAGTCGCTAGCGGATGGGAGCAGTACTTC. This encodes CASSLVASGWEQYF.

The table lists this clone with a few counts. The chain is built from TRBV6-1 and TRBJ2-3; a possible D gene is TRBD2 (5 bases). CDR1 MNHNS and CDR2 SASEGT come from the germline V gene. The ends were cut back, 5 bases at V and 2 bases at J, with 14 bases in the middle. The CDR3 is 15 residues long. The CDR3 DNA follows: TGTGCCAGCAGTCCCACCGGGCGGGCCACAGATACGCAGTATTTT. Translation: CASSPTGRATDTQYF.

This chain links TRBV19 with TRBJ2-1; 7 bases fit TRBD2. Per the germline V gene, CDR1 is LNHDA and CDR2 is SQIVND (reference sequence). V dropped 6 bases and J dropped 7; count of bases not matched to a gene: 12. The CDR3 contains 15 residues. CDR3: CASRDIPSGRNEQFF. Here the CDR3 DNA reads TGTGCCAGTAGAGACATCCCTAGCGGTAGAAATGAGCAGTTCTTC. The variable domain in full, completed from reference TRBV19 and TRBJ2-1, reads DGGITQSPKYLFRKEGQNVTLSCEQNLNHDAMYWYRQDPGQGLRLIYYSQIVNDFQKGDIAEGYSVSREKKESFPLTVTSAQKNPTAFYLCASRDIPSGRNEQFFGPGTRLTVL.

The chain joins TRBV4-1 to TRBJ2-7; 7 bases align to TRBD2. Trimming at V came to 2 bases and at J to 5 bases, leaving 6 bases not matched to a gene. The CDR3 is 14 residues long. Per germline, CDR1 MGHRA and CDR2 YSYEKL. CDR3 in amino acids: CASSQTGGHDEQYF. As DNA, the CDR3 is TGCGCCAGCAGCCAAACGGGAGGTCACGACGAGCAGTACTTC.

This sequence joins TRBV4-2 and TRBJ2-3; 8 bases agree with TRBD2. The V gene's germline CDR1 is LGHNA and CDR2 YNFKEQ. V lost 4 bases to trimming and J lost 4 bases; unmatched junction nucleotides: 7. The CDR3 extends over 15 amino acids. CDR3 protein: CASSRGAGEADTQYF. The CDR3 DNA is TGTGCCAGCAGCCGGGGAGCGGGGGAGGCAGATACGCAGTATTTT.

The genes are TRBV19 and TRBJ2-5, with TRBD1 matching over 9 bases. The CDR3 extends over 16 amino acids. Germline CDR1 LNHDA, CDR2 SQIVND (reference sequence). Trimming took 3 bases from V and 2 from J; bases not matched to a gene: 7. The CDR3: CASSMGTGTLQETQYF. CDR3 DNA sequence: TGTGCCAGTAGTATGGGGACAGGGACGTTGCAAGAGACCCAGTACTTC.

As regards this clone: Other DNA sequences in the sample encode the same CDR3. J is TRBJ2-7 and V is TRBV7-9, with D possibly matching TRBD1 (5 bases). CDR1 and CDR2 from the germline V gene are SEHNR and FQNEAQ (reference sequence). Trimming took off 3 bases at V and 0 bases at J, with 9 bases between the two ends. CDR3 length: 14 residues. Here the CDR3 DNA reads TGTGCCAGCAGCTTGGCAGGGTCCTCCTACGAGCAGTACTTC. It specifies CASSLAGSSYEQYF.

CDR3 amino acids: CASSQDYGDRTFSYEQYF. CDR3 nucleotide sequence: TGTGCCAGCAGCCAAGATTACGGGGACAGGACATTTTCCTACGAGCAGTACTTC. The V and J genes are TRBV4-2 and TRBJ2-7; TRBD1 agrees at 8 bases. Germline V gives CDR1 LGHNA, CDR2 YNFKEQ. There are 18 residues in the CDR3. With 0 bases clipped from V and 1 base from J, the junction kept 11 bases outside the gene matches.

The rearrangement uses TRBV18 and TRBJ2-7, with TRBD2 identical over 8 bases. The trim removed 0 bases at V and 0 bases at J, leaving 7 bases unmatched. The CDR3 sequence is 17 residues long. Germline CDR1 is KGHSH and CDR2 is LQKENI. This CDR3 is CASSPPKTSESSYEQYF. CDR3 sequence (DNA): TGTGCCAGCTCACCACCGAAGACTAGCGAGAGCTCCTACGAGCAGTACTTC.

The chain combines TRBV7-8 with TRBJ2-5; a weak D match, TRBD1 (5 bases). V gave up 8 bases and J gave up 7 bases, with 20 bases separating them. CDR1 is SGHVS and CDR2 is FQNEAQ in the germline V gene. This CDR3 contains 14 residues. The CDR3 loop reads CASGQNAGSGTQYF. CDR3 nucleotides: TGTGCCAGCGGACAAAACGCCGGATCGGGGACCCAGTACTTC.

This clone was observed a handful of times. This chain uses TRBV30 with TRBJ1-4; D possibly corresponds to TRBD1 (5 bases). The V and J ends lost 7 bases and 12 bases respectively, with 18 bases between them. Germline CDR1 GTSNPN, CDR2 SVGIG (reference sequence). The CDR3 sequence is 12 residues long. The DNA of the CDR3 is TGTGCCTCCCGTCAGGGCCCTACTGAACTGTTTTTT. Its translation is CASRQGPTELFF. Full variable domain (missing parts from reference TRBV30 and TRBJ1-4): SQTIHQWPATLVQPVGSPLSLECTVEGTSNPNLYWYRQAAGRGLQLLFYSVGIGQISSEVPQNLSASRPQDRQFILSSKKLLLSDSGFYLCASRQGPTELFFGSGTQLSVL.

The CDR3 DNA sequence: TGTGCAAGTCGCTTAGCGAAGGAGCGGGAGATTGTTACCTACGAGCAGTACTTC. Protein product: CASRLAKEREIVTYEQYF. The rearrangement joins TRBV12-2 to TRBJ2-7; the listed D gene, TRBD2, was not tested against the DNA. TRBV12-2 has pseudogene status. This CDR3 region has 18 residues.

This clone was counted a few times. The chain uses TRBV4-2 and TRBJ2-1; 7 bases agree with TRBD2. The CDR3 loop spans 16 amino acids. Germline lookup yields CDR1 LGHNA and CDR2 YNFKEQ. Losses at the gene ends were 2 bases for V and 5 bases for J; bases not matched to a gene: 9. The CDR3: CASSQRTGTTNNEQFF. The CDR3 DNA follows: TGTGCCAGCAGCCAACGGACCGGGACTACGAACAATGAGCAGTTCTTC.

V usage is TRBV7-9 and J usage is TRBJ2-5; 13 nucleotides align to TRBD2. Trimming removed 1 base from V and 5 bases from J; junction bases left unmatched: 10. This CDR3 has 18 amino acids. From germline, CDR1 is SEHNR and CDR2 FQNEAQ (reference sequence). CDR3 in DNA: TGTGCCAGCAGCTTAGGTGTGGGGACTAGCGGGATTTCGGAGACCCAGTACTTC. Its translation is CASSLGVGTSGISETQYF. The whole variable domain, filled in from reference TRBV7-9 and TRBJ2-5, reads DTGVSQNPRHKITKRGQNVTFRCDPISEHNRLYWYRQTLGQGPEFLTYFQNEAQLEKSRLLSDRFSAERPKGSFSTLEIQRTEQGDSAMYLCASSLGVGTSGISETQYFGPGTRLLVL.

In this sample, this clone turned up a few times. The chain joins TRBV5-4 to TRBJ2-2; 8 bases align to TRBD1. CDR3 length: 18 residues. Germline values: CDR1 SGHNT, CDR2 YYREEE (reference sequence). Losses at the gene ends were 2 bases for V and 1 base for J; bases not matched to a gene: 10. DNA for the CDR3: TGTGCCAGCAGCTTAGGGGACGGCGGGACAGGGAACACCGGGGAGCTGTTTTTT. Translated: CASSLGDGGTGNTGELFF.

This clone was found a few times. The chain is built from TRBV5-1 and TRBJ2-5, with 8 bases identical to TRBD1. Germline V CDR1 and CDR2: SGHRS, YFSETQ. V lost 5 bases and J lost 4; bases outside the gene matches: 13. This CDR3 spans 16 amino acids. CDR3 DNA sequence: TGCGCCAGCAGTCACGACAGGGGACCGAGAGTAGAGACCCAGTACTTC. Its translation: CASSHDRGPRVETQYF.

This clone was seen a handful of times. The CDR3 nucleotides read TGTGCCAGCACCAGACAGACTTATGGCTACACCTTC. Its protein is CASTRQTYGYTF. The V call is TRBV2, the J call TRBJ1-2, with D perhaps TRBD1 (5 bases). The CDR3 runs to 12 residues. In germline, CDR1 is SNHLY, CDR2 FYNNEI. Trimming left V 7 bases short and J 5 bases short, with 11 bases between.

This clone was seen a few times. The gene calls are TRBV27 and TRBJ1-1, with 7 nucleotides matching TRBD1. CDR1 and CDR2 (germline): MNHEY, SMNVEV (reference sequence). The junction had 8 bases not matched to a gene; V was cut back by 8 bases and J by 2 bases. The CDR3 spans 14 residues. The CDR3 protein is CASGYRDSNTEAFF. In nucleotides, the CDR3 is TGTGCCAGCGGCTACCGGGACAGTAACACTGAAGCTTTCTTT.

This clone was detected a few times. CDR3 DNA: TGTGCCAGCAGTGGGGAGTCTGGGGCCAACGTCCTGACTTTC. This encodes CASSGESGANVLTF. The rearrangement joins TRBV6-1 to TRBJ2-6; possibly TRBD2 for D (5 bases). The CDR3 has 14 residues. Germline loops: CDR1 MNHNS, CDR2 SASEGT. V was shortened by 4 bases and J by 1 base, with 5 bases between the two germline ends.

This clone was counted many times. The J gene is TRBJ1-2, the V gene TRBV2, with D unresolved. This CDR3 is 12 amino acids long. The V and J ends lost 5 bases and 8 bases respectively, with 12 bases between them. CDR1 and CDR2 (germline): SNHLY, FYNNEI. The CDR3 sequence: CASSWQEEGYTF. The CDR3 DNA sequence: TGTGCCAGCAGTTGGCAGGAGGAGGGCTACACCTTC.